A single sample gave rise to the 15 T cell receptor beta chains below, sequenced in a study of neurological immune-mediated disorders (dated by TCRdb to about 2019). Receptors were amplified or captured by 5' RACE. TCRdb shows the sequencer as Illumina HiSeq 2500. TCRdb handled the public reads itself, with Q25 trimming in fastp and clone calling in MiXCR, and kept productive beta chains. Every distinct CDR3 protein forms one entry, paired with its most common genes and DNA. This sample holds fewer than 85,000 distinct CDR3 sequences; around 5% were observed only once. Roughly 2.2% of the sample is held by the ten biggest clonotypes. The sequenced sample consisted of PBMCs. These receptors were obtained from a woman aged 70-85 years with multiple sclerosis.

This clonotype was seen only a few times. J is TRBJ1-1 and V is TRBV5-1, with 8 bases aligning to TRBD1. Losses at the gene ends were 4 bases for V and 0 bases for J; bases not matched to a gene: 5. The V gene's germline CDR1 is SGHRS and CDR2 YFSETQ. This CDR3 contains 15 residues. CDR3 sequence: CASSTGQGVNTEAFF. The CDR3 nucleotides read TGCGCCAGCAGCACTGGACAGGGAGTGAACACTGAAGCTTTCTTT. The whole variable domain, filled in from reference TRBV5-1 and TRBJ1-1, reads KAGVTQTPRYLIKTRGQQVTLSCSPISGHRSVSWYQQTPGQGLQFLFEYFSETQRNKGNFPGRFSGRQFSNSRSEMNVSTLELGDSALYLCASSTGQGVNTEAFFGQGTRLTVV.

This clonotype was seen many times. This rearrangement joins TRBV29-1 to TRBJ2-7; D is perhaps TRBD1 or TRBD2 (5 bases each). V was shortened by 5 bases and J by 4 bases, with 15 bases between the two germline ends. CDR3 length: 13 amino acids. Germline lookup yields CDR1 SQVTM and CDR2 ANQGSEA. CDR3 bases: TGCAGCGTTCTCTCGGGGAAGGGGTACGAGCAGTACTTC. This codes for CSVLSGKGYEQYF.

This clonotype showed up many times. V is TRBV27 and J is TRBJ2-7; possibly TRBD2 for D (5 bases). From germline, CDR1 is MNHEY and CDR2 SMNVEV (reference sequence). With 5 bases removed from V and 1 base from J, the gap between germline ends came to 12 bases. The CDR3 has 14 residues. CDR3 in amino acids: CASSPTRGSYEQYF. Here the CDR3 DNA reads TGTGCCAGCAGTCCGACCAGAGGGTCCTACGAGCAGTACTTC.

In this sample, this clonotype turned up many times. The rearrangement joins TRBV29-1 to TRBJ1-5; D unclear. The CDR3 covers 13 residues. The V and J ends lost 6 bases and 3 bases respectively, with 12 bases between them. Germline V lookup: CDR1 SQVTM, CDR2 ANQGSEA. This CDR3 reads CSVALGSNQPQHF. CDR3 DNA: TGCAGCGTGGCCTTGGGTTCCAATCAGCCCCAGCATTTT.

This clonotype was counted at least ten times. The chain carries TRBV6-6 and TRBJ1-5; no clear D. This CDR3 comprises 13 residues. The V gene lost 4 bases and the J gene lost 7 bases, with 11 bases spanning the gap. Germline CDR1 and CDR2: MNHNY and SVGAGI (reference sequence). CDR3 sequence: CASSFSARQPQHF. CDR3 nucleotides: TGTGCCAGCAGTTTCTCAGCTCGGCAGCCCCAGCATTTT.

This clonotype was seen a handful of times. The rearrangement uses TRBV6-1 and TRBJ2-2, with D possibly TRBD2 on 6 matching bases. Trimming took 7 bases from V and 4 from J, leaving 16 bases between them. Germline V gene sequence: CDR1 MNHNS, CDR2 SASEGT. The CDR3 sequence is 15 residues long. The CDR3 region is CASTSEPGSTGELFF. The CDR3 nucleotides read TGTGCCAGCACCTCGGAACCCGGGAGCACCGGGGAGCTGTTTTTT.

This clonotype appeared many times. This chain links TRBV6-2 or TRBV6-3 with TRBJ2-7; 10 nucleotides agree with TRBD1. Germline trimming cut 6 bases from V and 2 bases from J; bases unmatched to any gene: 4. Germline assignment: CDR1 MNHEY and CDR2 SVGEGT. The CDR3 contains 14 residues. In nucleotides, the CDR3 is TGTGCCAGCAGCGGGACAGGGGCTACCTACGAGCAGTACTTC. This encodes CASSGTGATYEQYF.

This clonotype has ten or more counts. The chain combines TRBV5-1 with TRBJ2-1, with 14 bases that match TRBD2. Trimming removed 4 bases from V and 6 bases from J; junction bases left unmatched: 6. The CDR3 spans 16 residues. The V gene's germline CDR1 is SGHRS and CDR2 YFSETQ. The CDR3 coding sequence is TGCGCCAGCAGCCCCTCCGGACTAGCGGGAGGCAATGAGCAGTTCTTC. It encodes CASSPSGLAGGNEQFF.

At least ten counts were recorded for this clonotype. The chain has TRBV14 and TRBJ2-7; 9 bases are shared with TRBD2. The CDR3 covers 13 residues. The germline V gene encodes CDR1 SGHDN and CDR2 FVKESK. After removal of 5 bases from V and 6 bases from J, the junction contained 5 bases not matched to a gene. CDR3 in amino acids: CASSTGLASEQYF. DNA for the CDR3: TGTGCCAGCAGCACGGGACTAGCCTCCGAGCAGTACTTC.

The genes are TRBV6-2 or TRBV6-3 and TRBJ2-3; D is perhaps TRBD2 (6 bases). The CDR3 is 16 amino acids. Germline V CDR1 and CDR2: MNHEY, SVGEGT. Trimming left V 2 bases short and J 0 bases short, with 12 bases between. The CDR3 coding sequence is TGTGCCAGCAGTTACCAGGGTCGGGGGAGCACAGATACGCAGTATTTT. Its protein is CASSYQGRGSTDTQYF.

There are many counts of this clonotype. V usage is TRBV3-1 and J usage is TRBJ1-2; D is perhaps TRBD1 (5 bases). Per germline, CDR1 LGHDT and CDR2 YNNKEL (reference sequence). With 4 bases removed from V and 3 bases from J, the gap between germline ends came to 9 bases. The CDR3 loop spans 13 amino acids. CDR3 residues: CASSPQGDYGYTF. CDR3 nucleotides: TGTGCCAGCAGCCCTCAGGGAGACTATGGCTACACCTTC. Filled out from reference TRBV3-1 and TRBJ1-2, the complete variable domain reads DTAVSQTPKYLVTQMGNDKSIKCEQNLGHDTMYWYKQDSKKFLKIMFSYNNKELIINETVPNRFSPKSPDKAHLNLHINSLELGDSAVYFCASSPQGDYGYTFGSGTRLTVV.

This clonotype was counted many times. The chain links TRBV6-5 to TRBJ2-7; 7 nucleotides match TRBD1. The CDR3 spans 16 residues. The germline CDR1 and CDR2 sequences are MNHEY and SVGAGI. V was clipped by 0 bases and J by 3 bases; unmatched bases: 8. CDR3 DNA: TGTGCCAGCAGTTACTCGAGACAGGGAGTGCACTACGAGCAGTACTTC. It specifies CASSYSRQGVHYEQYF.

This clonotype was seen repeatedly, ten times or more. The V gene is TRBV12-3 or TRBV12-4, the J gene TRBJ2-5, with D hard to call. This CDR3 spans 11 amino acids. The V gene lost 2 bases and the J gene lost 4 bases, with 2 bases spanning the gap. Here the CDR3 DNA reads TGTGCCAGCAGTTTATCAGAGACCCAGTACTTC. Residues: CASSLSETQYF.

This clonotype was seen at least ten times. V gene TRBV5-5 combines with J gene TRBJ2-5; no clear D gene. There are 14 residues in the CDR3. V lost 1 base, J lost 3 bases, and 10 bases lay in between. Looked up from germline, CDR1 is SGHKS and CDR2 is YYEKEE (reference sequence). DNA for the CDR3: TGTGCCAGCAGCTTGCGCCGAGAAGAAGAGACCCAGTACTTC. Amino acid sequence: CASSLRREEETQYF.

This clonotype occurred many times. The CDR3 nucleotides are TGTGCCATCAGTGAGTACGGACTAGCGGGACCTGGCTCCTACAATGAGCAGTTCTTC. This encodes CAISEYGLAGPGSYNEQFF. The V gene is TRBV10-3, the J gene TRBJ2-1; 12 nucleotides agree with TRBD2. The CDR3 consists of 19 residues. J was trimmed by 0 bases and V by 1 base; bases with no gene match: 7. CDR1 is ENHRY, CDR2 SYGVKD, per germline.